This T cell receptor (beta chain) was obtained from a study of cytomegalovirus exposure and HLA in healthy donors. The overall study: Among about 179 million T cells, an earlier analysis found 95 million to 140 million unique TCR beta sequences.

The PCR was carried out with 60 Vbeta primers and 13 Jbeta primers. Clones were read by immunoSEQ multiplex PCR, and TCRdb kept only the in-frame ones, dropping some. The table has over 100,000 clones, approximately 82% seen once. A single count supports this clone. Sequences were obtained from PBMCs. The sequence was collected from a man between 40 and 49 years old in good health and CMV-seronegative.

The CDR3 region is CASSFGTGINEQYF. The CDR3 DNA sequence: TGTGCCAGCTCGTTTGGGACAGGGATCAACGAGCAGTACTTC. The rearrangement joins TRBV7-2 to TRBJ2-7; TRBD1 agrees at 9 bases. The CDR3 has 14 amino acids. Germline CDR1 reads SGHTA; CDR2 reads FQGNSA. The junction had 10 bases not matched to a gene; V was cut back by 8 bases and J by 5 bases.